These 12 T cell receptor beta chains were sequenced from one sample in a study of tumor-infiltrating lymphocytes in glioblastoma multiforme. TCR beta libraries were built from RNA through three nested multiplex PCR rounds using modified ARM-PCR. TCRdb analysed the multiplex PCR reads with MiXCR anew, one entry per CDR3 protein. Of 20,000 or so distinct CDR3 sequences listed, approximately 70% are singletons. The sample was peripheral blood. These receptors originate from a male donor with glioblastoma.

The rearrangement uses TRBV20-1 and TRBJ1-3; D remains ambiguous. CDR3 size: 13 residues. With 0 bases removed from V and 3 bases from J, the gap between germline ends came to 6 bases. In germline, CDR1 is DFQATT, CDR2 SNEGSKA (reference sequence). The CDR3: CSARDENGNTIYF. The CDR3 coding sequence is TGCAGTGCTAGAGATGAGAATGGAAACACCATATATTTT.

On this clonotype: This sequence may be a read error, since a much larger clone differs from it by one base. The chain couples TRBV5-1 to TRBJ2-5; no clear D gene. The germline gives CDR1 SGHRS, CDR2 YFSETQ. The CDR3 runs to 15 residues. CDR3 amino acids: CSSSLPTSAQETQYF. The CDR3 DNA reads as TGCTCCAGCAGCTTGCCGACAAGCGCCCAAGAGACCCAGTACTTC. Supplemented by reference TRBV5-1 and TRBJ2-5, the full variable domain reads KAGVTQTPRYLIKTRGQQVTLSCSPISGHRSVSWYQQTPGQGLQFLFEYFSETQRNKGNFPGRFSGRQFSNSRSEMNVSTLELGDSALYLCSSSLPTSAQETQYFGPGTRLLVL.

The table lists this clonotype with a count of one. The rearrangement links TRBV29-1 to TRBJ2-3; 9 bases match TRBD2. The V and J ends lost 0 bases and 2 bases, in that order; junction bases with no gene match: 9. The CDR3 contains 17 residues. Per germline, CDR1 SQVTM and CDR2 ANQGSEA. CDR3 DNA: TGCAGCGTTGAAGATTGGGCTAGCGGGATTGCCACAGATACGCAGTATTTT. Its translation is CSVEDWASGIATDTQYF.

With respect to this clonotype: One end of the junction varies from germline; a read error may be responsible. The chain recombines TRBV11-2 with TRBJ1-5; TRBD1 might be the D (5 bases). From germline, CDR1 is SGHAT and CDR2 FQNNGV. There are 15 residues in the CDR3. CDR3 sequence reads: CAGSLDRQQFQPRHF. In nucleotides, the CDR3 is TGTGCCGGCAGCCTGGATCGACAGCAATTTCAGCCCCGGCATTTT.

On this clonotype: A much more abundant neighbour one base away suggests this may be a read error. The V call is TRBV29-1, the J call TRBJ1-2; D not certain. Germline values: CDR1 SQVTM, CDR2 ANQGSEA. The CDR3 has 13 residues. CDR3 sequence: CSVESSGWYAYTF. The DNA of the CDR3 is TGCAGCGTTGAATCTTCGGGGTGGTATGCCTACACCTTC.

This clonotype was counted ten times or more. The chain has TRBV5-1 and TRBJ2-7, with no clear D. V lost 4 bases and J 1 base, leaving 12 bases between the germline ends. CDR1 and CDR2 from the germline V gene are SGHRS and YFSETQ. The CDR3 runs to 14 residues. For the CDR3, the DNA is TGCGCCAGCAGCCCAAGACACGTATCCTACGAGCAGTACTTC. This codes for CASSPRHVSYEQYF.

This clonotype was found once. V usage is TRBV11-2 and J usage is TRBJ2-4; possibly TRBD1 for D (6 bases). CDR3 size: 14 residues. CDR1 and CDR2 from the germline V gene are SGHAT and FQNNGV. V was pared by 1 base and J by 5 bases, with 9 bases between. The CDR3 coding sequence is TGTGCCAGCAGCTTAGTTGCAGGGGAAAACATTCAGTACTTC. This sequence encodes CASSLVAGENIQYF.

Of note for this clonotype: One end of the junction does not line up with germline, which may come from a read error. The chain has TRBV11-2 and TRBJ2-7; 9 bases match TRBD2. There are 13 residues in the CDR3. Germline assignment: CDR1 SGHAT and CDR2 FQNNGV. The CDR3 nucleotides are TGTGCCAGCACTAAAGCGGGAGGATACGAGCGGTACTTC. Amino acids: CASTKAGGYERYF.

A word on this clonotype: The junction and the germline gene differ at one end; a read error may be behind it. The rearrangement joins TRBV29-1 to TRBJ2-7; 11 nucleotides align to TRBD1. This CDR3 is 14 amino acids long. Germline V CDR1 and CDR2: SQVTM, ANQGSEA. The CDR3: CGVELRDRGYEQYF. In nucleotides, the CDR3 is TGCGGCGTCGAACTCCGGGACAGGGGGTACGAGCAGTACTTC.

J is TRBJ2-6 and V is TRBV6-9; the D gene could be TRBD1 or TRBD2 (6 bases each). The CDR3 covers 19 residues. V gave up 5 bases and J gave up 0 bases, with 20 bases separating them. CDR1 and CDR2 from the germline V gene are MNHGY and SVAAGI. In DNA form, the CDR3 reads TGTGCCAGCAGTACTCCTTTGGCAGGGGACTCCTCTGGGGCCAACGTCCTGACTTTC. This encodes CASSTPLAGDSSGANVLTF.

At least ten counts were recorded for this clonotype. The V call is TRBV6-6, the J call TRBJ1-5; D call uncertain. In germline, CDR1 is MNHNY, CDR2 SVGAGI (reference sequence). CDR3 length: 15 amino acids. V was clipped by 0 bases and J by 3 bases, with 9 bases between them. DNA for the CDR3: TGTGCCAGCAGTTACTCAGGGTTTACCAATCAGCCCCAGCATTTT. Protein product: CASSYSGFTNQPQHF.

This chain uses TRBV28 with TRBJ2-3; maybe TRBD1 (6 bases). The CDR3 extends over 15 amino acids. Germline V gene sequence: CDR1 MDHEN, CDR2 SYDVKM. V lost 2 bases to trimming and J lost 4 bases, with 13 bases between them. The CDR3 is CASSLRQGHSDTQYF. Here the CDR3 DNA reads TGTGCCAGCAGTTTAAGGCAGGGGCATTCAGATACGCAGTATTTT.